A single sample gave rise to the 25 T cell receptor beta chains below, sequenced in a study of cytomegalovirus exposure and HLA in healthy donors. Primers included in the PCR were 60 Vbeta and 13 Jbeta primers. This table comes from immunoSEQ multiplex PCR, and its TCRdb copy is limited to in-frame clones, with some not included. The repertoire consists of 180,000 or so clones, with roughly 79% occurring once and the leading ten covering 4.9%. Sequenced input: PBMCs. These receptors all stem from a woman aged 18-30 years in good health and CMV-seropositive.

This rearrangement joins TRBV6-5 to TRBJ2-7, with D tentatively TRBD1 (7 bases). V was pared by 5 bases and J by 5 bases, with 16 bases between. CDR1 is MNHEY and CDR2 is SVGAGI in the germline V gene. This CDR3 is 14 amino acids long. The chain's CDR3 is CASSRQGGIDEQYF. The CDR3 DNA reads TGTGCCAGCAGTCGACAGGGAGGCATTGACGAGCAGTACTTC.

This clone came up once. This sequence joins TRBV5-3 and TRBJ2-7; 9 nucleotides line up with TRBD1. TRBV5-3 is marked as an open reading frame, function uncertain. The CDR3 extends over 14 amino acids. V was pared by 1 base and J by 6 bases, with 5 bases of the junction left unmatched. The CDR3 spells CARSLWDRASEQYF. The CDR3 nucleotides read TGTGCCAGAAGCTTGTGGGACAGGGCGAGCGAGCAGTACTTC.

The rearrangement uses TRBV7-8 and TRBJ2-1, with a weak D call TRBD1 (5 bases). Trimming stripped 8 bases from V and 6 bases from J, with 17 bases between. From germline, CDR1 is SGHVS and CDR2 FQNEAQ. This CDR3 contains 14 residues. For the CDR3, the DNA is TGTGCCAGCCGCAGGGTGCTCGAGGTCAATGAGCAGTTCTTC. It encodes CASRRVLEVNEQFF.

A few counts support this clone. The J gene is TRBJ2-5, the V gene TRBV5-1; possibly TRBD1 for D (6 bases). This CDR3 has 15 amino acids. CDR1 and CDR2 from the germline V gene are SGHRS and YFSETQ. Trimming cost V 2 bases and J 5 bases, with 16 bases left between them. CDR3 nucleotides: TGCGCCAGCAGCTTAGGACAGCATGGGCCGGAGACCCAGTACTTC. It codes for CASSLGQHGPETQYF.

This clone was picked up one time. The rearrangement joins TRBV27 to TRBJ2-7, with D tentatively TRBD1 (7 bases). This CDR3 spans 15 amino acids. CDR1 MNHEY and CDR2 SMNVEV come from the germline V gene (reference sequence). The ends were cut back, 7 bases at V and 3 bases at J, with 19 bases in the middle. CDR3: CASKGGQWGNYEQYF. The CDR3 coding sequence is TGTGCCAGCAAGGGGGGACAGTGGGGTAACTACGAGCAGTACTTC.

There are a few counts of this clone. V usage is TRBV4-3 and J usage is TRBJ1-2; a possible D gene is TRBD1 (5 bases). Germline V gives CDR1 LGHNA, CDR2 YSLEER. This CDR3 is built from 13 residues. Trimming removed 0 bases from V and 8 bases from J, with 10 bases in between. CDR3 DNA: TGCGCCAGCAGCCAAGATGGACAAAGGGGCTACACCTTC. Protein product: CASSQDGQRGYTF.

The count of this clone is one. The chain links TRBV11-1 to TRBJ2-5; 7 bases are shared with TRBD2. V dropped 2 bases and J dropped 1; count of bases not matched to a gene: 4. CDR3 size: 15 residues. Germline V gene sequence: CDR1 SGHAT, CDR2 FQDESV (reference sequence). The CDR3 DNA sequence: TGTGCCAGCAGCTTATCGGGACTATTCCAAGAGACCCAGTACTTC. It encodes CASSLSGLFQETQYF.

This clone was observed a few times. The chain is built from TRBV28 and TRBJ1-2, with D possibly TRBD1 on 6 matching bases. CDR1 is MDHEN, CDR2 SYDVKM, per germline. This CDR3 has 13 amino acids. Trimming left V 5 bases short and J 0 bases short, with 7 bases between. The CDR3 region has the DNA TGTGCCAGCAGTCGGGACACTAACTATGGCTACACCTTC. It specifies CASSRDTNYGYTF.

The chain combines TRBV7-2 with TRBJ2-1; 10 nucleotides line up with TRBD2. The trim removed 2 bases at V and 4 bases at J, leaving 2 bases unmatched. This CDR3 region has 15 residues. The V gene's germline CDR1 is SGHTA and CDR2 FQGNSA. CDR3 in amino acids: CASSLRTSGYNEQFF. CDR3 nucleotide sequence: TGTGCCAGCAGCTTACGGACTAGCGGTTACAATGAGCAGTTCTTC.

This chain connects TRBV7-3 to TRBJ2-3; D unclear. CDR1 and CDR2 from the germline V gene are SGHTA and FQGTGA. This CDR3 has 16 amino acids. V was cut by 2 bases and J by 0 bases, with 12 bases left in between. CDR3 nucleotide sequence: TGTGCCAGCAGCTTACTGGGTGCGGATAGCACAGATACGCAGTATTTT. Its translation is CASSLLGADSTDTQYF. The full variable domain, rest sourced from reference TRBV7-3 and TRBJ2-3, is GAGVSQTPSNKVTEKGKYVELRCDPISGHTALYWYRQSLGQGPEFLIYFQGTGAADDSGLPNDRFFAVRPEGSVSTLKIQRTERGDSAVYLCASSLLGADSTDTQYFGPGTRLTVL.

J is TRBJ2-1 and V is TRBV11-2, with D unresolved. The V end was cut by 0 bases, the J end by 8 bases, with 11 bases between. The CDR3 extends over 14 amino acids. The germline gives CDR1 SGHAT, CDR2 FQNNGV. The CDR3 DNA reads as TGTGCCAGCAGCTTAGATCCTAGTTCGCATGAGCAGTTCTTC. Encoded protein: CASSLDPSSHEQFF.

This clone has just a few counts. This chain connects TRBV9 to TRBJ2-7; D possibly corresponds to TRBD1 (6 bases). Trimming took off 4 bases at V and 2 bases at J, with 19 bases between the two ends. The germline V gene encodes CDR1 SGDLS and CDR2 YYNGEE. The length of the CDR3 is 16 residues. The CDR3 is CASSPAIRTATYEQYF. CDR3 DNA sequence: TGTGCCAGCAGCCCTGCAATTCGGACAGCTACCTACGAGCAGTACTTC. Complete variable domain (other parts from reference TRBV9 and TRBJ2-7): DSGVTQTPKHLITATGQRVTLRCSPRSGDLSVYWYQQSLDQGLQFLIQYYNGEERAKGNILERFSAQQFPDLHSELNLSSLELGDSALYFCASSPAIRTATYEQYFGPGTRLTVT.

CDR3 protein: CASSPPGAREKLFF. DNA of the CDR3: TGTGCCAGCAGTCCGCCAGGGGCGAGAGAAAAACTGTTTTTT. The V and J genes are TRBV6-5 and TRBJ1-4, with D perhaps TRBD1 (6 bases). V shed 5 bases and J shed 8 bases, with 15 bases lying between them. Germline CDR1 and CDR2: MNHEY and SVGAGI. This CDR3 has 14 amino acids.

This sequence joins TRBV14 and TRBJ2-1; 7 bases are a match to TRBD1. In germline, CDR1 is SGHDN, CDR2 FVKESK. The CDR3 spans 14 residues. V was pared by 0 bases and J by 7 bases, with 3 bases of the junction left unmatched. Here the CDR3 reads CASSQDLGQNEQFF. CDR3 bases: TGTGCCAGCAGCCAAGACCTGGGACAGAATGAGCAGTTCTTC. Full variable domain (rest looked up from reference TRBV14 and TRBJ2-1): EAGVTQFPSHSVIEKGQTVTLRCDPISGHDNLYWYRRVMGKEIKFLLHFVKESKQDESGMPNNRFLAERTGGTYSTLKVQPAELEDSGVYFCASSQDLGQNEQFFGPGTRLTVL.

This clone was detected only once. The CDR3 protein is CASSLIQVNYGYTF. In nucleotides, the CDR3 is TGTGCCAGCAGCTTGATTCAGGTTAACTATGGCTACACCTTC. This chain joins TRBV5-6 and TRBJ1-2, with D uncertain. CDR1 and CDR2 from the germline V gene are SGHDT and YYEEEE. Deletions cut 1 base from V and 1 base from J, with 8 bases between. This CDR3 region has 14 residues.

V usage is TRBV11-3 and J usage is TRBJ2-3; 12 bases line up with TRBD2. CDR1 is SGHNT and CDR2 is YENEEA in the germline V gene. This CDR3 has 16 residues. The V segment lost 5 bases and the J segment 1 base; nucleotides outside the gene matches: 4. Written as DNA, the CDR3 is TGTGCCAGCAGCCGTGGGACTAGCGGGCGCACAGATACGCAGTATTTT. Protein product: CASSRGTSGRTDTQYF.

The chain joins TRBV28 to TRBJ2-3; the D is unclear. This CDR3 comprises 11 residues. V shed 2 bases and J shed 9 bases, with 6 bases lying between them. In germline, CDR1 is MDHEN, CDR2 SYDVKM. The CDR3 is CASSLSSTQYF. The CDR3 nucleotides read TGTGCCAGCAGTTTAAGTAGCACGCAGTATTTT.

Here the CDR3 reads CASSLGQGGRGYTF. The CDR3 DNA reads as TGTGCCAGCAGCTTGGGACAGGGGGGACGTGGCTACACCTTC. The chain links TRBV5-5 to TRBJ1-2, with 9 bases that match TRBD1. CDR1 is SGHKS and CDR2 is YYEKEE in the germline V gene (reference sequence). The CDR3 has 14 residues. J gave up 7 bases and V 0 bases, and 4 bases lay outside the gene matches.

This clone has only one observation. This rearrangement joins TRBV10-3 to TRBJ2-5; D is ambiguous. The CDR3 runs 14 residues. Germline CDR1 ENHRY, CDR2 SYGVKD. V was pared by 0 bases and J by 2 bases, with 7 bases between. The CDR3 loop is CAISESYLQETQYF. The CDR3, as DNA: TGTGCCATCAGTGAGTCTTATCTACAAGAGACCCAGTACTTC.

The chain is built from TRBV27 and TRBJ1-6; D not certain. Germline V gene data show CDR1 as MNHEY and CDR2 as SMNVEV (reference sequence). V lost 0 bases, J lost 0 bases, and 9 bases lay in between. The CDR3 spans 17 residues. This CDR3 reads CASSLSSESSYNSPLHF. The CDR3 region has the DNA TGTGCCAGCAGTTTATCCTCGGAGAGCTCCTATAATTCACCCCTCCACTTT.

V is TRBV5-1 and J is TRBJ2-5; D uncertain. Germline V CDR1 and CDR2: SGHRS, YFSETQ. The CDR3 is 13 amino acids. The V end was cut by 2 bases, the J end by 1 base, with 6 bases between. The CDR3 nucleotides read TGCGCCAGCAGCTTATCCCTCCAAGAGACCCAGTACTTC. Protein sequence: CASSLSLQETQYF. Full variable domain (outside the CDR3, taken from reference TRBV5-1 and TRBJ2-5): KAGVTQTPRYLIKTRGQQVTLSCSPISGHRSVSWYQQTPGQGLQFLFEYFSETQRNKGNFPGRFSGRQFSNSRSEMNVSTLELGDSALYLCASSLSLQETQYFGPGTRLLVL.

CDR3 coding DNA: TGTGCCACCAGCGGTTACTCAGGGGAAGGAGGCAATCAGCCCCAGCATTTT. It codes for CATSGYSGEGGNQPQHF. The chain carries TRBV15 and TRBJ1-5; D might be TRBD1 (6 bases). The germline V gene has CDR1 LNHNV and CDR2 YYDKDF (reference sequence). V lost 5 bases and J 2 bases, leaving 19 bases between the germline ends. The CDR3 runs to 17 residues.

The rearrangement links TRBV30 to TRBJ2-7; 9 nucleotides align to TRBD2. Trimming at V came to 4 bases and at J to 2 bases, leaving 6 bases not matched to a gene. CDR1 is GTSNPN, CDR2 SVGIG, per germline (reference sequence). The CDR3 length is 14 residues. The CDR3 loop is CAWTNGGGAYEQYF. In DNA, the CDR3 is TGTGCCTGGACGAACGGCGGGGGGGCCTACGAGCAGTACTTC.

This rearrangement joins TRBV29-1 to TRBJ2-7; the D gene is possibly TRBD1 (6 bases). V lost 4 bases to trimming and J lost 6 bases, with 10 bases between them. This CDR3 contains 11 residues. Per germline, CDR1 SQVTM and CDR2 ANQGSEA. The CDR3 sequence: CSVGGHSEQYF. CDR3 in DNA: TGCAGCGTTGGGGGACACTCCGAGCAGTACTTC.

This chain uses TRBV4-1 with TRBJ2-3, with TRBD1 matching 7 bases. Germline loops: CDR1 MGHRA, CDR2 YSYEKL. V gave up 4 bases and J gave up 1 base; unmatched junction bases: 8. There are 16 residues in the CDR3. The CDR3: CASSLDREIGTDTQYF. The CDR3 bases are TGCGCCAGCAGCCTTGACAGGGAAATCGGCACAGATACGCAGTATTTT.